This TCR beta chain was recorded in a study of cytomegalovirus exposure and HLA in healthy donors. CDR1 is SEHNR and CDR2 is FQNEAQ in the germline V gene (reference sequence). The CDR3 runs to 15 residues. The PCR contained 60 Vbeta and 13 Jbeta primers. Produced via immunoSEQ multiplex PCR; TCRdb's table is partial and in-frame only. The table has 150,000 or so clones, 70% to 80% seen once. In the case of this clone: Its antigen is not identified. One junction end does not reproduce the germline sequence, and a read error may be involved.

Overall study findings and caveats: A later analysis found common viral pathogens apparently linked to several of the most significant clusters. In a later analysis, across HLA loci, associated TCR counts were highest for DRB1, lowest for HLA-C.

The clonotype originates from a man aged 35-49 years in good health and CMV-seronegative. This rearrangement joins TRBV7-9 to TRBJ1-4; the D gene is possibly TRBD1 (5 bases). The sequenced material came from PBMCs. The CDR3 DNA follows: TGTTCCAGCAGCCCCTGGGGGGAGGCTAATGAAAAACTGTTTTTT. Encoded protein: CSSSPWGEANEKLFF.